Listed below are T cell receptor beta chains from one sample, sequenced in a study of cytomegalovirus exposure and HLA in healthy donors. Measured with immunoSEQ multiplex PCR; TCRdb has only the in-frame clones, and not every one. Of fewer than 200,000 clones detected, approximately 79% appear once; the ten largest clones hold over 2%. The sample comprised PBMCs. The receptors were gathered from a male donor in good health and CMV-seronegative. CDR3s include the opening cysteine and the closing phenylalanine or tryptophan. A D gene is named only where the DNA matches it firmly. A clone size is listed for some rows: how often the clone was seen (once, few, many), or a class if it is expanded.

clone size	V gene	J gene	D gene	CDR3 length	CDR3 protein	CDR3 DNA
.	TRBV5-1	TRBJ1-2	.	16	CASSLGRQPANYGYTF	TGCGCCAGCAGCTTGGGCAGACAACCAGCTAACTATGGCTACACCTTC
.	TRBV7-2	TRBJ1-4	.	14	CASSPGGSNEKLFF	TGTGCCAGCAGTCCGGGGGGGAGTAATGAAAAACTGTTTTTT
.	TRBV7-2	TRBJ1-6	.	13	CATRESPNSPLHF	TGTGCCACCAGGGAGTCCCCCAATTCACCCCTCCACTTT
.	TRBV5-1	TRBJ2-3	.	13	CASSAQGPDTQYF	TGCGCCAGCAGCGCACAGGGACCAGATACGCAGTATTTT
.	TRBV7-9	TRBJ1-3	.	14	CASSTRGTGNTIYF	TGTGCCAGCAGCACCCGGGGGACTGGAAACACCATATATTTT
.	TRBV2	TRBJ1-3	.	15	CASSFRVISGNTIYF	TGTGCCAGCAGCTTCAGGGTAATCTCTGGAAACACCATATATTTT
.	TRBV9	TRBJ1-1	.	15	CASSVSTGSNTEAFF	TGTGCCAGCAGCGTCTCGACAGGCTCGAACACTGAAGCTTTCTTT
once	TRBV19	TRBJ1-2	TRBD1	13	CASSIDRDYGYTF	TGTGCCAGTAGTATTGACAGGGACTATGGCTACACCTTC
.	TRBV5-1	TRBJ2-7	TRBD1	15	CASSPNRGLSYEQYF	TGCGCCAGCAGCCCGAACAGGGGCCTCTCCTACGAGCAGTACTTC
.	TRBV5-5	TRBJ1-5	TRBD1	18	CASSPRDRGDWRNQPQHF	TGTGCCAGCAGCCCGCGGGACAGGGGAGATTGGCGCAATCAGCCCCAGCATTTT
.	TRBV5-8	TRBJ2-6	TRBD1	19	CASNLGPGQGVAGANVLTF	TGTGCCAGCAACTTGGGACCGGGACAGGGGGTGGCTGGGGCCAACGTCCTGACTTTC
.	TRBV18	TRBJ2-5	.	15	CASSSNQGEEETQYF	TGTGCCAGCTCATCAAATCAGGGGGAGGAAGAGACCCAGTACTTC
few	TRBV5-1	TRBJ1-2	.	15	CASSLAVFRGGGYTF	TGCGCCAGCAGCTTGGCGGTCTTCCGCGGCGGTGGCTACACCTTC
few	TRBV6-6	TRBJ1-1	.	13	CASSYSRYTEAFF	TGTGCCAGCAGTTACTCGAGGTACACTGAAGCTTTCTTT
.	TRBV4-1	TRBJ1-5	.	14	CASSQGRGGQPQHF	TGCGCCAGCAGCCAAGGGAGGGGAGGTCAGCCCCAGCATTTT
.	TRBV19	TRBJ1-1	.	13	CASLRTADTEAFF	TGTGCCAGTCTAAGGACAGCCGACACTGAAGCTTTCTTT
.	TRBV11-2	TRBJ1-5	.	12	CASSSNNQPQHF	TGTGCCAGCAGCTCCAACAATCAGCCCCAGCATTTT
few	TRBV27	TRBJ1-2	TRBD1	19	CASSFLNSVRQGKNYGYTF	TGTGCCAGCAGTTTTCTCAATTCGGTCCGACAGGGGAAAAACTATGGCTACACCTTC
.	TRBV7-2	TRBJ2-4	.	19	CASSLVPLRWGEAKNIQYF	TGTGCCAGCAGCTTAGTGCCCTTGAGGTGGGGGGAAGCCAAAAACATTCAGTACTTC
.	TRBV6-1	TRBJ2-5	TRBD1	15	CASTMNRGVAETQYF	TGTGCCAGCACTATGAACAGGGGAGTGGCCGAGACCCAGTACTTC
.	TRBV2	TRBJ2-7	TRBD1	13	CASKDRASYEQYF	TGTGCCAGCAAGGACAGGGCCTCCTACGAGCAGTACTTC
once	TRBV30	TRBJ2-3	.	13	CAWTRGSTDTQYF	TGTGCCTGGACAAGGGGTAGCACAGATACGCAGTATTTT